Listed below are T cell receptor beta chains from one sample, sequenced in a study of cytomegalovirus exposure and HLA in healthy donors. Profiled with immunoSEQ multiplex PCR; TCRdb holds only in-frame clones, not every one. The sample has about 98,000 clones; approximately 69% are singletons. The sequencing sample was made of PBMCs. The receptors stem from a female donor in good health and CMV-seronegative. CDR3s include the opening cysteine and the closing phenylalanine or tryptophan. The order of the fields is V gene, D gene, J gene, clone size, CDR3 protein, CDR3 DNA. A D gene is named only where the DNA matches it firmly. Not all rows give a size; the values are once, few, many and, for expanded clones, a class.

v_call: TRBV6-5; d_call: -; j_call: TRBJ2-7; clone_size: -; cdr3_aa: CASSYSPDTDSYEQYF; cdr3_nt: TGTGCCAGCAGTTACTCGCCAGATACCGATTCCTACGAGCAGTACTTC
v_call: TRBV7-2; d_call: TRBD2; j_call: TRBJ2-5; clone_size: -; cdr3_aa: CASNPAGGAGETQYF; cdr3_nt: TGTGCCAGCAACCCAGCGGGAGGGGCGGGAGAGACCCAGTACTTC
v_call: TRBV6-5; d_call: TRBD1; j_call: TRBJ1-4; clone_size: -; cdr3_aa: CASRRTGGADEKLFF; cdr3_nt: TGTGCCAGCAGGAGAACAGGGGGCGCGGATGAAAAACTGTTTTTT
v_call: TRBV28; d_call: TRBD1; j_call: TRBJ1-2; clone_size: -; cdr3_aa: CATRQGDGYTF; cdr3_nt: TGTGCCACCCGACAGGGAGATGGCTACACCTTC
v_call: TRBV6-4; d_call: TRBD2; j_call: TRBJ2-3; clone_size: few; cdr3_aa: CASSPSGGSTDTQYF; cdr3_nt: TGTGCCAGCAGCCCTAGCGGGGGAAGCACAGATACGCAGTATTTT
v_call: TRBV5-8; d_call: -; j_call: TRBJ1-1; clone_size: -; cdr3_aa: CAIPDRLTEAFF; cdr3_nt: TGTGCCATCCCGGACAGACTAACTGAAGCTTTCTTT
v_call: TRBV19; d_call: -; j_call: TRBJ2-1; clone_size: -; cdr3_aa: CASSIPREKQFF; cdr3_nt: TGTGCCAGTAGTATACCCAGGGAAAAGCAGTTCTTC
v_call: TRBV11-2; d_call: -; j_call: TRBJ1-1; clone_size: few; cdr3_aa: CASSLGGDEWGNTEAFF; cdr3_nt: TGTGCCAGCAGCTTAGGGGGGGACGAGTGGGGGAACACTGAAGCTTTCTTT
v_call: TRBV7-2; d_call: -; j_call: TRBJ1-1; clone_size: -; cdr3_aa: CASSSSPSTEAFF; cdr3_nt: TGTGCCAGCAGCTCTTCTCCCAGCACTGAAGCTTTCTTT
v_call: TRBV19; d_call: -; j_call: TRBJ2-1; clone_size: -; cdr3_aa: CASRRDTGHEQFF; cdr3_nt: TGTGCCAGTAGAAGGGACACAGGCCATGAGCAGTTCTTC
v_call: TRBV6-5; d_call: -; j_call: TRBJ2-7; clone_size: -; cdr3_aa: CASSATGYEQYF; cdr3_nt: TGTGCCAGCAGTGCAACAGGATACGAGCAGTACTTC
v_call: TRBV7-2; d_call: -; j_call: TRBJ2-1; clone_size: -; cdr3_aa: CASSQVAGGREQFF; cdr3_nt: TGTGCCAGCAGCCAGGTGGCTGGAGGGCGAGAGCAGTTCTTC
v_call: TRBV5-6; d_call: -; j_call: TRBJ1-2; clone_size: once; cdr3_aa: CASSVSSYGYTF; cdr3_nt: TGTGCCAGCAGCGTTAGCTCCTATGGCTACACCTTC
v_call: TRBV2; d_call: TRBD2; j_call: TRBJ2-7; clone_size: -; cdr3_aa: CASNRAGGRTEQYF; cdr3_nt: TGTGCCAGCAACAGGGCGGGGGGGCGTACCGAGCAGTACTTC
v_call: TRBV5-1; d_call: -; j_call: TRBJ2-7; clone_size: -; cdr3_aa: CASSLEPGWPYEQYF; cdr3_nt: TGCGCCAGCAGCTTGGAGCCAGGGTGGCCCTACGAGCAGTACTTC
v_call: TRBV18; d_call: TRBD2; j_call: TRBJ2-7; clone_size: -; cdr3_aa: CASSPRWEGSYEQYF; cdr3_nt: TGTGCCAGCTCCCCTAGGTGGGAGGGCTCCTACGAGCAGTACTTC
v_call: TRBV6-5; d_call: -; j_call: TRBJ1-2; clone_size: -; cdr3_aa: CASSYSNKVRSGYTF; cdr3_nt: TGTGCCAGCAGTTACTCGAACAAGGTCCGGAGTGGCTACACCTTC
v_call: TRBV20-1; d_call: -; j_call: TRBJ2-5; clone_size: -; cdr3_aa: CSVAQETQYF; cdr3_nt: TGCAGTGTGGCACAAGAGACCCAGTACTTC
v_call: TRBV9; d_call: TRBD2; j_call: TRBJ2-3; clone_size: -; cdr3_aa: CASSASGSTDTQYF; cdr3_nt: TGTGCCAGCAGCGCTAGCGGTAGCACAGATACGCAGTATTTT
v_call: TRBV19; d_call: -; j_call: TRBJ1-1; clone_size: -; cdr3_aa: CASSLTRGGARHEAFF; cdr3_nt: TGTGCCAGTAGTCTCACCCGCGGCGGGGCGCGCCATGAAGCTTTCTTT
v_call: TRBV29-1; d_call: TRBD1; j_call: TRBJ2-1; clone_size: once; cdr3_aa: CSVEGQGGYNEQFF; cdr3_nt: TGCAGCGTTGAGGGACAGGGTGGCTACAATGAGCAGTTCTTC
v_call: TRBV14; d_call: -; j_call: TRBJ2-2; clone_size: -; cdr3_aa: CASSQTDRYTGELFF; cdr3_nt: TGTGCCAGCAGCCAGACGGACAGATACACCGGGGAGCTGTTTTTT
v_call: TRBV6-5; d_call: -; j_call: TRBJ2-7; clone_size: few; cdr3_aa: CASSTRPGYEQYF; cdr3_nt: TGTGCCAGCAGTACTCGTCCAGGGTACGAGCAGTACTTC
v_call: TRBV5-6; d_call: -; j_call: TRBJ1-1; clone_size: -; cdr3_aa: CASSHWEGMNTEAFF; cdr3_nt: TGTGCCAGCAGCCACTGGGAGGGGATGAACACTGAAGCTTTCTTT
v_call: TRBV7-2; d_call: TRBD2; j_call: TRBJ2-5; clone_size: -; cdr3_aa: CASSLVAGASGTQYF; cdr3_nt: TGTGCCAGCAGCTTAGTAGCGGGGGCCTCGGGGACCCAGTACTTC
v_call: TRBV30; d_call: TRBD1; j_call: TRBJ2-7; clone_size: -; cdr3_aa: CAWKGRDRAYEQYF; cdr3_nt: TGTGCCTGGAAGGGACGGGACAGGGCCTACGAGCAGTACTTC
v_call: TRBV29-1; d_call: -; j_call: TRBJ1-1; clone_size: -; cdr3_aa: CSATGSGGTEAFF; cdr3_nt: TGCAGCGCCACAGGGAGTGGAGGCACTGAAGCTTTCTTT
v_call: TRBV2; d_call: TRBD1; j_call: TRBJ1-5; clone_size: -; cdr3_aa: CASKGTGGGQPQHF; cdr3_nt: TGTGCCAGCAAGGGGACAGGGGGTGGCCAGCCCCAGCATTTT
v_call: TRBV19; d_call: -; j_call: TRBJ1-3; clone_size: once; cdr3_aa: CASSTGRASGNTIYF; cdr3_nt: TGTGCCAGTAGTACGGGCAGGGCCTCTGGAAACACCATATATTTT
v_call: TRBV28; d_call: -; j_call: TRBJ2-7; clone_size: -; cdr3_aa: CASSPPRRYGNEQYF; cdr3_nt: TGTGCCAGCAGTCCCCCCCGAAGGTACGGGAACGAGCAGTACTTC
v_call: TRBV4-2; d_call: -; j_call: TRBJ2-7; clone_size: -; cdr3_aa: CASSQGGLHEQYF; cdr3_nt: TGTGCCAGCAGCCAAGGTGGGCTGCACGAGCAGTACTTC
v_call: TRBV19; d_call: TRBD2; j_call: TRBJ2-1; clone_size: -; cdr3_aa: CASSPRTSGRGGDEQFF; cdr3_nt: TGTGCCAGTAGTCCACGGACTAGCGGGAGGGGAGGCGATGAGCAGTTCTTC
v_call: TRBV6-1; d_call: TRBD2; j_call: TRBJ2-6; clone_size: few; cdr3_aa: CASSEGRAGANVLTF; cdr3_nt: TGTGCCAGCAGTGAGGGGAGGGCTGGGGCCAACGTCCTGACTTTC
v_call: TRBV5-1; d_call: -; j_call: TRBJ1-1; clone_size: -; cdr3_aa: CASSLVGTPNTEAFF; cdr3_nt: TGCGCCAGCAGCTTGGTTGGGACACCCAACACTGAAGCTTTCTTT
v_call: TRBV28; d_call: TRBD1; j_call: TRBJ2-2; clone_size: few; cdr3_aa: CASSKQGAVPGELFF; cdr3_nt: TGTGCCAGCAGTAAACAGGGGGCCGTCCCCGGGGAGCTGTTTTTT
v_call: TRBV4-1; d_call: TRBD1; j_call: TRBJ2-7; clone_size: -; cdr3_aa: CASSQRQGPYEQYF; cdr3_nt: TGCGCCAGCAGCCAGCGACAGGGCCCCTACGAGCAGTACTTC
v_call: TRBV5-8; d_call: -; j_call: TRBJ1-3; clone_size: -; cdr3_aa: CASSLYGNTIYF; cdr3_nt: TGTGCCAGCAGCTTGTATGGAAACACCATATATTTT
v_call: TRBV29-1; d_call: TRBD1; j_call: TRBJ1-1; clone_size: -; cdr3_aa: CSVGTGVTEAFF; cdr3_nt: TGCAGCGTTGGGACAGGGGTCACTGAAGCTTTCTTT
v_call: TRBV4-3; d_call: -; j_call: TRBJ2-3; clone_size: -; cdr3_aa: CASSPTGADTQYF; cdr3_nt: TGCGCCAGCAGCCCCACGGGGGCAGATACGCAGTATTTT
v_call: TRBV4-1; d_call: TRBD2; j_call: TRBJ2-1; clone_size: -; cdr3_aa: CASSGDTSGEPLYNEQFF; cdr3_nt: TGCGCCAGCAGCGGTGATACTAGCGGGGAACCTCTCTACAATGAGCAGTTCTTC
v_call: TRBV27; d_call: -; j_call: TRBJ2-1; clone_size: -; cdr3_aa: CASSQIRGGRDEQFF; cdr3_nt: TGTGCCAGCAGTCAAATCCGAGGGGGGAGGGATGAGCAGTTCTTC
v_call: TRBV5-6; d_call: -; j_call: TRBJ2-7; clone_size: -; cdr3_aa: CASSWGTGTLLGEQYF; cdr3_nt: TGTGCCAGCAGCTGGGGAACCGGGACACTCCTTGGGGAGCAGTACTTC
v_call: TRBV29-1; d_call: -; j_call: TRBJ2-1; clone_size: once; cdr3_aa: CSVETRSGNEQFF; cdr3_nt: TGCAGCGTTGAGACGAGGTCTGGGAATGAGCAGTTCTTC
v_call: TRBV4-1; d_call: -; j_call: TRBJ2-4; clone_size: -; cdr3_aa: CASSQVTSIDKSIQYF; cdr3_nt: TGCGCCAGCAGCCAAGTGACTAGTATAGACAAAAGCATTCAGTACTTC
v_call: TRBV6-6; d_call: -; j_call: TRBJ1-2; clone_size: -; cdr3_aa: CASSYATGVGYGYTF; cdr3_nt: TGTGCCAGCAGTTACGCCACGGGGGTTGGCTATGGCTACACCTTC
v_call: TRBV6-5; d_call: TRBD1; j_call: TRBJ1-4; clone_size: -; cdr3_aa: CATRDRNREKLFF; cdr3_nt: TGTGCCACCCGGGACAGAAATCGGGAAAAACTGTTTTTT
v_call: TRBV6-4; d_call: TRBD2; j_call: TRBJ2-2; clone_size: few; cdr3_aa: CASSDSSGGNTGELFF; cdr3_nt: TGTGCCAGCAGTGACTCGAGCGGGGGGAACACCGGGGAGCTGTTTTTT
v_call: TRBV4-3; d_call: -; j_call: TRBJ1-1; clone_size: many; cdr3_aa: CASSQEFLGGEAFF; cdr3_nt: TGCGCCAGCAGCCAAGAATTCCTAGGAGGAGAAGCTTTCTTT
v_call: TRBV2; d_call: TRBD1; j_call: TRBJ1-5; clone_size: -; cdr3_aa: CASSTDRGGQPQHF; cdr3_nt: TGTGCCAGCAGTACCGACAGGGGAGGACAGCCCCAGCATTTT
v_call: TRBV2; d_call: -; j_call: TRBJ2-1; clone_size: -; cdr3_aa: CASSQYNEQFF; cdr3_nt: TGTGCCAGCAGCCAGTACAATGAGCAGTTCTTC
v_call: TRBV2; d_call: -; j_call: TRBJ2-5; clone_size: -; cdr3_aa: CASSISYRLVRQETQYF; cdr3_nt: TGTGCCAGCAGCATAAGCTACCGACTAGTCAGGCAAGAGACCCAGTACTTC
v_call: TRBV19; d_call: -; j_call: TRBJ1-1; clone_size: once; cdr3_aa: CASSLRTALNTEAFF; cdr3_nt: TGTGCCAGTAGTTTAAGGACAGCCCTAAACACTGAAGCTTTCTTT
v_call: TRBV6-1; d_call: TRBD2; j_call: TRBJ2-3; clone_size: -; cdr3_aa: CASIAGGTDTQYF; cdr3_nt: TGTGCCAGCATAGCGGGGGGCACAGATACGCAGTATTTT
v_call: TRBV9; d_call: TRBD2; j_call: TRBJ2-1; clone_size: -; cdr3_aa: CASSVAGGRGGSSYNEQFF; cdr3_nt: TGTGCCAGCAGCGTAGCGGGGGGACGGGGCGGCAGTTCCTACAATGAGCAGTTCTTC
v_call: TRBV14; d_call: -; j_call: TRBJ2-7; clone_size: few; cdr3_aa: CASSRHNSYEQYF; cdr3_nt: TGTGCCAGCAGCCGGCACAACTCCTACGAGCAGTACTTC